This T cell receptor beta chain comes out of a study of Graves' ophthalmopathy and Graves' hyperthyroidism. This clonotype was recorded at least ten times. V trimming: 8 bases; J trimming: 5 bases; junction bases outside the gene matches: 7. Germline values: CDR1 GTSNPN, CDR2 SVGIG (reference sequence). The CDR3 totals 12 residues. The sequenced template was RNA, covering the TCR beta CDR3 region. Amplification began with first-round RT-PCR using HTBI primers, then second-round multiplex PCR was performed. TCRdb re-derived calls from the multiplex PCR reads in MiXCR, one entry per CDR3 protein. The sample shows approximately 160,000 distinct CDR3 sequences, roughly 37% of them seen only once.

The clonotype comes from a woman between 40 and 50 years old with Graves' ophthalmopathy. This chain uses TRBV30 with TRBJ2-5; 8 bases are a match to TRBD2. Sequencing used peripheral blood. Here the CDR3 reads CAAGGGVETQYF. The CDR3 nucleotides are TGTGCCGCCGGGGGGGGGGTGGAGACCCAGTACTTC.